In this sample, the clone carrying this TCR beta chain turned up a few times. As yet, its antigen is unknown. CDR3 length: 16 residues. V gave up 0 bases and J gave up 12 bases, with 21 bases separating them. Germline V gene data show CDR1 as MNHEY and CDR2 as SVGAGI. TCRdb analysed the 5' RACE reads with MiXCR anew, one entry per CDR3 protein. The data show more than 95,000 distinct CDR3 sequences, about 8.2% seen once. The data are from a study of T cells after yellow fever vaccination. The study, taken as a whole, reports: The study noted that FACS-sorted repertoires could contain abundant clonotypes contaminating from the bulk population.

The chain couples TRBV6-5 to TRBJ2-1; D perhaps matches TRBD2 (6 bases). This TCR was sampled from a man between 18 and 29 years old who received the YFV17D yellow fever vaccine. Sample: CD8+ T cells sorted from PBMCs, taken on the day of the yellow fever booster vaccination. CDR3 sequence reads: CASSYSTQHRRVGQFF. In nucleotides, the CDR3 is TGTGCCAGCAGTTACTCGACTCAGCACAGGAGGGTGGGGCAGTTCTTC.